These 27 T cell receptor beta chains share one sample of origin, sequenced in a study of T cell responses to AZD1222 COVID-19 vaccine. Sequencing used immunoSEQ multiplex PCR; TCRdb keeps in-frame clones, though not all of them. The table shows approximately 170,000 clones, with 85% to 95% occurring only once. Material: peripheral blood, obtained on day 0 of AZD1222 vaccination. All receptors come from an adult in good health.

The chain joins TRBV6-5 to TRBJ2-7; D gene unclear. The CDR3 runs to 13 residues. The V end lost 6 bases, the J end lost 2 bases, and 11 bases lay between the germline ends. Germline V gene lookup returns CDR1 MNHEY and CDR2 SVGAGI. CDR3 nucleotide sequence: TGTGCCAGCAGGTTAAGTCGAACCTACGAGCAGTACTTC. The encoded protein is CASRLSRTYEQYF.

The chain combines TRBV14 with TRBJ1-1; no definite D call. Germline values: CDR1 SGHDN, CDR2 FVKESK. The CDR3 has 14 amino acids. V lost 4 bases, J lost 7 bases, and 16 bases lay in between. This CDR3 reads CASSPLSSRGEAFF. The CDR3 bases are TGTGCCAGCAGCCCACTTTCCAGCCGGGGTGAAGCTTTCTTT.

The genes are TRBV11-2 and TRBJ1-1; no firm D call. Germline V gives CDR1 SGHAT, CDR2 FQNNGV. V shed 5 bases and J shed 3 bases, with 7 bases lying between them. The CDR3 contains 12 residues. The CDR3 nucleotides read TGTGCCAGCAGCCCGGTCGACACTGAAGCTTTCTTT. It codes for CASSPVDTEAFF.

The J gene is TRBJ2-3, the V gene TRBV9, with 10 positions matching TRBD1. V lost 3 bases, J lost 6 bases, and 7 bases stayed unmatched. This CDR3 is built from 15 residues. Germline V gene data show CDR1 as SGDLS and CDR2 as YYNGEE. CDR3 in DNA: TGTGCCAGCAGCGGGACAGGGGGAATATCGGATACGCAGTATTTT. This sequence encodes CASSGTGGISDTQYF.

The J gene is TRBJ2-5, the V gene TRBV6-5; no definite D call. Germline V gene sequence: CDR1 MNHEY, CDR2 SVGAGI. V lost 5 bases and J 7 bases, leaving 8 bases between the germline ends. The CDR3 spans 11 residues. CDR3 in DNA: TGTGCCAGCAGTATTGTCGGGACCCAGTACTTC. The encoded protein is CASSIVGTQYF.

The V and J genes are TRBV7-9 and TRBJ1-5; D gene unclear. CDR1 SEHNR and CDR2 FQNEAQ come from the germline V gene (reference sequence). V was cut by 4 bases and J by 5 bases, with 6 bases left in between. The CDR3 length is 12 residues. The chain's CDR3 is CASSSTDQPQHF. For the CDR3, the DNA is TGTGCCAGCAGCTCCACAGATCAGCCCCAGCATTTT.

This chain links TRBV18 with TRBJ2-5, with D maybe TRBD1 (5 bases). V lost 3 bases to trimming and J lost 4 bases, with 9 bases between them. The CDR3 is made up of 13 amino acids. The V gene's germline CDR1 is KGHSH and CDR2 LQKENI. In DNA form, the CDR3 reads TGTGCCAGCTCACCGACAGAACTAGAGACCCAGTACTTC. This encodes CASSPTELETQYF.

The J gene is TRBJ1-2, the V gene TRBV7-2, with D perhaps matching TRBD1 (6 bases). Between the trimmed V and J ends, which lost 0 bases and 2 bases, there was a span of 13 bases. This CDR3 is built from 16 residues. Germline V lookup: CDR1 SGHTA, CDR2 FQGNSA. For the CDR3, the DNA is TGTGCCAGCAGCTTAGCGCTGCGGGGGCGGAACTATGGCTACACCTTC. As protein: CASSLALRGRNYGYTF.

The chain couples TRBV27 to TRBJ1-2; maybe TRBD1 (5 bases). The V end lost 5 bases, the J end lost 8 bases, and 15 bases lay between the germline ends. CDR1 is MNHEY, CDR2 SMNVEV, per germline (reference sequence). This CDR3 comprises 13 residues. The DNA for the CDR3 is TGTGCCAGCAGTCTTCGGGGAAGGGACGGCTACACCTTC. Translation: CASSLRGRDGYTF.

The CDR3 region has the DNA TGTGCCAGCAGTTTAACTCGACAGGGACTAAACGGCTACACCTTC. Amino acid sequence: CASSLTRQGLNGYTF. The V call is TRBV27, the J call TRBJ1-2; 7 bases agree with TRBD1. V lost 2 bases to trimming and J lost 8 bases; unmatched junction nucleotides: 11. The CDR3 contains 15 residues. CDR1 is MNHEY and CDR2 is SMNVEV in the germline V gene (reference sequence).

This clone was counted between two and nine times. The chain combines TRBV6-5 with TRBJ1-2, with 7 bases lining up with TRBD1. Losses at the gene ends were 4 bases for V and 4 bases for J; bases not matched to a gene: 6. The CDR3 is 14 amino acids. The germline V gene has CDR1 MNHEY and CDR2 SVGAGI. Written as DNA, the CDR3 is TGTGCCAGCAGTTCGACAGGGCGCGGCTATGGCTACACCTTC. Protein: CASSSTGRGYGYTF.

This chain connects TRBV11-2 to TRBJ1-2; D is uncertain. Trimming shortened V by 4 bases and J by 1 base, and 10 bases separated the two germline ends. Germline assignment: CDR1 SGHAT and CDR2 FQNNGV. This CDR3 comprises 14 residues. CDR3: CASSSSASNYGYTF. CDR3 DNA: TGTGCCAGCAGCTCTTCGGCGAGTAACTATGGCTACACCTTC.

The DNA of the CDR3 is TGTGCCAGCAGTTACAGGGGTGGTGGCTACACCTTC. Its protein is CASSYRGGGYTF. V usage is TRBV6-5 and J usage is TRBJ1-2; the D gene is possibly TRBD1 (5 bases). Germline V gene data show CDR1 as MNHEY and CDR2 as SVGAGI. Trimming removed 2 bases from V and 7 bases from J, with 8 bases in between. This CDR3 comprises 12 residues.

This clone was detected once. A read error may account for a junction end that differs from germline. The V and J genes are TRBV3-1 (or the pseudogene TRBV3-2) and TRBJ1-5; D may be TRBD1 (6 bases). CDR3 length equals 14 residues. CDR1 and CDR2 from the germline V gene are LGHDT and YNNKEL (reference sequence). CDR3 region: CASSRQVDDQPQHF. The CDR3 bases are TGTGCCAGTAGCCGACAGGTCGACGATCAGCCCCAGCATTTT.

The rearrangement joins TRBV4-1 to TRBJ1-4; tentative D call: TRBD1 (6 bases). CDR1 is MGHRA, CDR2 YSYEKL, per germline. The V end was cut by 3 bases, the J end by 5 bases, with 16 bases between. The CDR3 totals 16 residues. The CDR3 loop reads CASSHVQGPQNEKLFF. CDR3 nucleotide sequence: TGCGCCAGCAGCCATGTACAGGGTCCCCAGAATGAAAAACTGTTTTTT.

This chain connects TRBV6-2 or TRBV6-3 to TRBJ2-7; TRBD2 matches at 7 bases. Germline CDR1 and CDR2: MNHEY and SVGEGT. V lost 5 bases and J lost 4; bases outside the gene matches: 8. The CDR3 length is 14 residues. CDR3 region: CASSQGGSAYEQYF. Here the CDR3 DNA reads TGTGCCAGCAGTCAGGGCGGGAGTGCATACGAGCAGTACTTC.

The chain combines TRBV6-5 with TRBJ1-3; the D is unclear. The CDR3 is 14 residues long. V lost 6 bases and J 0 bases, leaving 9 bases between the germline ends. CDR1 is MNHEY and CDR2 is SVGAGI in the germline V gene. The CDR3 loop reads CASSPGSSGNTIYF. CDR3 DNA sequence: TGTGCCAGCAGCCCAGGATCCTCTGGAAACACCATATATTTT.

This clone occurred once. This sequence joins TRBV6-6 and TRBJ2-7, with 14 bases matching TRBD2. The CDR3 extends over 18 amino acids. V lost 5 bases and J lost 0; bases outside the gene matches: 9. The germline V gene has CDR1 MNHNY and CDR2 SVGAGI (reference sequence). The CDR3 coding sequence is TGTGCCAGCAGTCCCCGGACTAGCGGGGGGACTAGCTCCTACGAGCAGTACTTC. It translates to CASSPRTSGGTSSYEQYF.

The chain is built from TRBV6-5 and TRBJ2-7; 7 positions match TRBD1. After removal of 6 bases from V and 0 bases from J, the junction contained 8 bases not matched to a gene. Germline-derived CDR1 and CDR2 are MNHEY and SVGAGI. The CDR3 sequence is 15 residues long. The CDR3 nucleotides are TGTGCCAGCAGGGTACCCCGACAGGGCTCCTACGAGCAGTACTTC. Protein sequence: CASRVPRQGSYEQYF.

The J gene is TRBJ2-7, the V gene TRBV4-2, with D tentatively TRBD1 (6 bases). CDR1 and CDR2 (germline): LGHNA, YNFKEQ. This CDR3 comprises 15 residues. V lost 2 bases and J 2 bases, leaving 13 bases between the germline ends. The CDR3 sequence is CASSQLTGFTYEQYF. CDR3 bases: TGTGCCAGCAGCCAACTGACAGGATTTACCTACGAGCAGTACTTC.

This clone was detected only once. The chain carries TRBV7-2 and TRBJ2-5, with TRBD1 matching over 8 bases. The trim removed 1 base at V and 7 bases at J, leaving 5 bases unmatched. CDR3 length: 14 amino acids. CDR1 and CDR2 from the germline V gene are SGHTA and FQGNSA. The CDR3 DNA sequence: TGTGCCAGCAGCTTAGGAGGACAGGGAACGACCCAGTACTTC. This gives the protein CASSLGGQGTTQYF.

J is TRBJ2-2 and V is TRBV19; TRBD2 aligns across 7 bases. CDR1 is LNHDA, CDR2 SQIVND, per germline (reference sequence). V shed 2 bases and J 3 bases; nucleotides not matched to a gene: 6. The CDR3 has 16 residues. The CDR3 sequence: CASSILAVFDTGELFF. Written as DNA, the CDR3 is TGTGCCAGTAGTATACTAGCGGTATTTGACACCGGGGAGCTGTTTTTT.

V is TRBV6-1 and J is TRBJ1-1, with D unclear. The length of the CDR3 is 13 residues. The germline V gene has CDR1 MNHNS and CDR2 SASEGT. V was pared by 6 bases and J by 1 base, with 9 bases between. The CDR3 loop is CASSLGPNTEAFF. The CDR3 DNA is TGTGCCAGCAGCCTCGGCCCGAACACTGAAGCTTTCTTT.

V is TRBV3-1 (or the pseudogene TRBV3-2) and J is TRBJ1-2; D possibly corresponds to TRBD1 (5 bases). The CDR3 extends over 15 amino acids. Germline CDR1 is LGHDT and CDR2 is YNNKEL (reference sequence). V gave up 4 bases and J gave up 0 bases, with 12 bases separating them. In DNA form, the CDR3 reads TGTGCCAGCAGCCCCGGGACGCTAGCTAACTATGGCTACACCTTC. It is translated as CASSPGTLANYGYTF.

The chain couples TRBV13 to TRBJ2-1; 10 bases are shared with TRBD1. Germline V gene sequence: CDR1 PRHDT, CDR2 FYEKMQ (reference sequence). CDR3 length: 14 residues. The V and J ends lost 3 bases and 7 bases, in that order; junction bases with no gene match: 3. The CDR3 region is CASSFPGQGNEQFF. The CDR3 nucleotides read TGTGCCAGCAGCTTTCCGGGACAGGGGAATGAGCAGTTCTTC. Variable domain in full (rest from reference TRBV13 and TRBJ2-1): AAGVIQSPRHLIKEKRETATLKCYPIPRHDTVYWYQQGPGQDPQFLISFYEKMQSDKGSIPDRFSAQQFSDYHSELNMSSLELGDSALYFCASSFPGQGNEQFFGPGTRLTVL.

This sequence joins TRBV11-1 and TRBJ1-2, with TRBD1 matching over 8 bases. Trimming cost V 5 bases and J 2 bases; bases outside gene matches: 4. Germline loops: CDR1 SGHAT, CDR2 FQDESV (reference sequence). CDR3 length: 14 amino acids. The CDR3 loop is CASSPGGENYGYTF. For the CDR3, the DNA is TGTGCCAGCAGCCCAGGGGGCGAAAACTATGGCTACACCTTC.

V gene TRBV6-4 combines with J gene TRBJ2-1; 11 bases align to TRBD2. The CDR3 sequence is 14 residues long. The V and J ends lost 4 bases and 9 bases, in that order; junction bases with no gene match: 5. From germline, CDR1 is MRHNA and CDR2 SNTAGT. The CDR3 nucleotides are TGTGCCAGCAGTGCCCTAGCGGGAGGCGGTGAGCAGTTCTTC. Translated, it gives CASSALAGGGEQFF.